What follows are 10 T cell receptor beta chains derived from one specimen sequenced in a study of blood T cell repertoires in COVID-19. Method: immunoSEQ multiplex PCR; TCRdb's copy keeps in-frame clones and lacks some. This sample has approximately 67,000 clones, with around 86% found just once. Sequenced sample: peripheral blood. The source of these receptors is a man aged 50 to 60 with active COVID-19.

The CDR3 DNA reads as TGTGCCACCAGTGGTCCGGGAGGGTGGAATCAGCCCCAGCATTTT. This sequence encodes CATSGPGGWNQPQHF. V is TRBV24-1 and J is TRBJ1-5, with D unclear. The germline V and J ends were trimmed by 5 bases and 4 bases, with 14 bases remaining between them. The germline gives CDR1 KGHDR, CDR2 SFDVKD. This CDR3 has 15 residues.

J is TRBJ2-7 and V is TRBV3-1 (or the pseudogene TRBV3-2); 8 bases fit TRBD2. CDR3 size: 15 residues. V was pared by 4 bases and J by 3 bases, with 8 bases of the junction left unmatched. CDR1 is LGHDT and CDR2 is YNNKEL in the germline V gene (reference sequence). The CDR3 nucleotides read TGTGCCAGCAGCCCGGGACTAGTAGGGTACTACGAGCAGTACTTC. Protein product: CASSPGLVGYYEQYF.

This clone was observed a handful of times. V and J are TRBV5-4 and TRBJ2-7; TRBD2 matches at 7 bases. The V gene end was trimmed by 0 bases and the J gene end by 2 bases; junction bases not matched to a gene: 8. The CDR3 loop spans 16 amino acids. Per germline, CDR1 SGHNT and CDR2 YYREEE (reference sequence). The CDR3 bases are TGTGCCAGCAGCTTGGGTTCGGGAGGTCCGACCTACGAGCAGTACTTC. The encoded protein is CASSLGSGGPTYEQYF.

The chain links TRBV6-1 to TRBJ2-3; weak D call: TRBD1 (6 bases). The ends were cut back, 1 base at V and 3 bases at J, with 8 bases in the middle. Germline CDR1 MNHNS, CDR2 SASEGT. This CDR3 has 14 amino acids. For the CDR3, the DNA is TGTGCCAGCAGTGAAGACAGGGCGACAGATACGCAGTATTTT. Translated: CASSEDRATDTQYF.

The rearrangement joins TRBV11-3 to TRBJ2-1; tentatively, D is TRBD1 (5 bases). The CDR3 has 17 residues. The V end was cut by 1 base, the J end by 0 bases, with 13 bases between. Germline V gives CDR1 SGHNT, CDR2 YENEEA. CDR3 nucleotide sequence: TGTGCCAGCAGCTTAGTCAGTCAGGGTGTCTCCTACAATGAGCAGTTCTTC. The encoded protein is CASSLVSQGVSYNEQFF.

This clone was counted once. The chain joins TRBV18 to TRBJ2-5; 9 bases align to TRBD2. V dropped 0 bases and J dropped 2; count of bases not matched to a gene: 7. Germline lookup yields CDR1 KGHSH and CDR2 LQKENI. The CDR3 runs 17 residues. The CDR3 reads CASSPPGGRAGQETQYF. The CDR3 nucleotides read TGTGCCAGCTCACCACCTGGCGGGAGGGCCGGGCAAGAGACCCAGTACTTC.

A few counts support this clone. V is TRBV7-9 and J is TRBJ2-2, with 8 positions matching TRBD1. CDR1 and CDR2 (germline): SEHNR, FQNEAQ (reference sequence). Trimming cost V 5 bases and J 2 bases; bases outside gene matches: 7. CDR3 length: 16 amino acids. The CDR3 protein is CASSPRTGLNTGELFF. The CDR3 DNA reads as TGTGCCAGCAGCCCTAGGACAGGGTTAAACACCGGGGAGCTGTTTTTT.

The V gene is TRBV2, the J gene TRBJ2-7; 7 positions match TRBD1. The CDR3 is 13 amino acids. The V and J ends lost 6 bases and 2 bases, in that order; junction bases with no gene match: 4. Germline CDR1 is SNHLY and CDR2 is FYNNEI. Here the CDR3 reads CASRPTGTYEQYF. The CDR3 DNA sequence: TGTGCCAGCAGGCCGACAGGGACCTACGAGCAGTACTTC.

Regarding this clone: A junction end diverges from the germline sequence, so it may reflect a read error. This chain connects TRBV12-3 or TRBV12-4 to TRBJ2-3, with 14 bases that match TRBD2. This CDR3 comprises 12 residues. CDR3 DNA: TGTGCCAGCGGAAACCCAGGGACTAGCGGGAGTTTT. Amino acids: CASGNPGTSGSF.

The rearrangement links TRBV4-3 to TRBJ1-2, with a tentative D call TRBD1 (5 bases). Germline values: CDR1 LGHNA, CDR2 YSLEER. Trimming took off 0 bases at V and 8 bases at J, with 16 bases between the two ends. The CDR3 is made up of 15 amino acids. CDR3 sequence (DNA): TGCGCCAGCAGCCAAGATCAGGGAAGGGCTGAGGGCTACACCTTC. As protein: CASSQDQGRAEGYTF.